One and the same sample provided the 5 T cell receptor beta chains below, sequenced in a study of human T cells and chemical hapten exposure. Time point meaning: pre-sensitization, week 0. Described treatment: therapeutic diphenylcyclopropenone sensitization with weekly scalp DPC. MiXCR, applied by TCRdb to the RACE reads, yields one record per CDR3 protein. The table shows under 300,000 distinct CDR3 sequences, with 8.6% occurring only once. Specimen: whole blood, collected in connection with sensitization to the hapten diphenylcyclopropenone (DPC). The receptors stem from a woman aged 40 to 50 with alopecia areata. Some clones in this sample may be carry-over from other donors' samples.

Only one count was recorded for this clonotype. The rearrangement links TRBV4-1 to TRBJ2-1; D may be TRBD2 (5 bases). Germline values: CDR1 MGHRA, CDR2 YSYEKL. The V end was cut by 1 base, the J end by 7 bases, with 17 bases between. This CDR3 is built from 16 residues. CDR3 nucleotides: TGCGCCAGCAGCCAAGCGGGCGGGCTATCCTTTAATGAGCAGTTCTTC. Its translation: CASSQAGGLSFNEQFF.

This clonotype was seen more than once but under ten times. The CDR3 nucleotides are TGTGCCAGCAGTTACTCTCAGCACACTGAAGCTTTCTTT. It specifies CASSYSQHTEAFF. The V and J genes are TRBV6-2 or TRBV6-3 and TRBJ1-1, with unresolved D. The germline V gene has CDR1 MNHEY and CDR2 SVGEGT. Trimming shortened V by 0 bases and J by 3 bases, and 5 bases separated the two germline ends. The length of the CDR3 is 13 residues.

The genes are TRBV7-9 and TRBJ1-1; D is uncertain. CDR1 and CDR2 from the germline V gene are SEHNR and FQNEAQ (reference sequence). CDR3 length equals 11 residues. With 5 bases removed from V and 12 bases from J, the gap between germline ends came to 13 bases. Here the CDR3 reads CASSAQQFPFF. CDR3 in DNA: TGTGCCAGCAGCGCTCAACAGTTCCCTTTCTTT.

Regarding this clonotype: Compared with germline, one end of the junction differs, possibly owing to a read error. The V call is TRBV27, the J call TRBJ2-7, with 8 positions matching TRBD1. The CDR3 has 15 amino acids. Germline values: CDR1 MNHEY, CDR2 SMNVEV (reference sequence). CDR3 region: CASSRATGVPYGQYF. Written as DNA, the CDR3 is TGTGCCAGCAGTAGAGCGACAGGGGTCCCCTACGGGCAGTACTTC.

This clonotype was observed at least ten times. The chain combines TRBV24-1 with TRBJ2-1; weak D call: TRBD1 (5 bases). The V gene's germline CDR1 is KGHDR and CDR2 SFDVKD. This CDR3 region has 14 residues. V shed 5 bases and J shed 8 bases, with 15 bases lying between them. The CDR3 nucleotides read TGTGCCACCAGTGGCCTCTACGAAGGGGATGAGCAGTTCTTC. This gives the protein CATSGLYEGDEQFF.